Below are 5 T cell receptor beta chains sequenced from a single sample in a study of T cells after yellow fever vaccination. TCRdb independently ran MiXCR on the 5' RACE reads; one entry per CDR3 protein. The sample shows 200,000 to 300,000 distinct CDR3 sequences, 13% of them seen only once. The sequences come from CD4+ T cells sorted from PBMCs, collected 45 days after the yellow fever booster vaccination. The origin of the receptors is a man under 40 who received the YFV17D yellow fever vaccine.

This clonotype showed up just a few times. The chain employs TRBV12-3 or TRBV12-4 and TRBJ2-1; TRBD2 agrees at 7 bases. The CDR3 consists of 13 residues. After removal of 8 bases from V and 2 bases from J, the junction contained 3 bases not matched to a gene. The CDR3 DNA reads as TGTGCCAGCCGCAGCGGGGCCTACAATGAGCAGTTCTTC. It yields the protein CASRSGAYNEQFF.

A few counts support this clonotype. This rearrangement joins TRBV20-1 to TRBJ1-5; no reliable D call. Germline V gene lookup returns CDR1 DFQATT and CDR2 SNEGSKA (reference sequence). The CDR3 totals 17 residues. With 0 bases removed from V and 3 bases from J, the gap between germline ends came to 18 bases. This chain's CDR3 is CSARDRKLGDLNQPQHF. CDR3 DNA sequence: TGCAGTGCTAGAGATCGCAAACTCGGAGACCTCAATCAGCCCCAGCATTTT.

The chain uses TRBV5-1 and TRBJ2-7, with TRBD1 matching over 10 bases. Germline trimming cut 0 bases from V and 7 bases from J; bases unmatched to any gene: 4. This CDR3 is 14 amino acids long. Germline V gives CDR1 SGHRS, CDR2 YFSETQ. The CDR3 DNA reads TGCGCCAGCAGCTTGGGGGACAGGGGAATTGAGCAGTACTTC. Its translation is CASSLGDRGIEQYF.

CDR3 in amino acids: CAGSGMNQETQYF. In DNA, the CDR3 is TGTGCCGGCAGTGGGATGAACCAAGAGACCCAGTACTTC. The genes are TRBV18 and TRBJ2-5; D remains unclear. The CDR3 is made up of 13 amino acids. With 11 bases removed from V and 0 bases from J, the gap between germline ends came to 13 bases. In germline, CDR1 is KGHSH, CDR2 LQKENI. Filled out from reference TRBV18 and TRBJ2-5, the complete variable domain reads NAGVMQNPRHLVRRRGQEARLRCSPMKGHSHVYWYRQLPEEGLKFMVYLQKENIIDESGMPKERFSAEFPKEGPSILRIQQVVRGDSAAYFCAGSGMNQETQYFGPGTRLLVL.

The CDR3 region is CASSPTPAGGLGEQFF. For the CDR3, the DNA is TGTGCCAGCAGCCCCACCCCAGCGGGGGGGTTGGGAGAGCAGTTCTTC. The rearrangement joins TRBV7-2 to TRBJ2-1, with 10 positions matching TRBD2. Germline V CDR1 and CDR2: SGHTA, FQGNSA. The V segment lost 5 bases and the J segment 10 bases; nucleotides outside the gene matches: 14. The CDR3 is 16 residues long.